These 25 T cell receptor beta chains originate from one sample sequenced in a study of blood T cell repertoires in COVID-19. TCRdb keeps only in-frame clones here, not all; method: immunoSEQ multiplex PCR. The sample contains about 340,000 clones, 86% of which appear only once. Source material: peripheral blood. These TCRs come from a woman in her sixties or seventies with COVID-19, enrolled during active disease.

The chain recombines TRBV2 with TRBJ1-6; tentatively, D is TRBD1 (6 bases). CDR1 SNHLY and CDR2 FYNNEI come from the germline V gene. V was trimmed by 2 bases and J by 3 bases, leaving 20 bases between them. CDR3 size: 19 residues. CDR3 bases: TGTGCCAGCAGTGAAAGGACAGACTGGCCCTACTTCTATAATTCACCCCTCCACTTT. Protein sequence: CASSERTDWPYFYNSPLHF.

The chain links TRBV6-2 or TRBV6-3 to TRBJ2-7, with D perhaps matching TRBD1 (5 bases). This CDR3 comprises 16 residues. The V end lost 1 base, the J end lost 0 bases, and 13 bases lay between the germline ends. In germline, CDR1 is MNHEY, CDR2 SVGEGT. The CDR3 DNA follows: TGTGCCAGCAGTTACTTCCCCACAGGCAGCTCCTACGAGCAGTACTTC. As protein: CASSYFPTGSSYEQYF.

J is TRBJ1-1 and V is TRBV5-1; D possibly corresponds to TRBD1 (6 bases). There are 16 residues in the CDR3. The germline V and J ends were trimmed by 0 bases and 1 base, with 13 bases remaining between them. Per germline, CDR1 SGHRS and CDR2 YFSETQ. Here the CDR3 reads CASSLEGRGSNTEAFF. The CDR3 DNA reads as TGCGCCAGCAGCTTGGAGGGCAGGGGATCGAACACTGAAGCTTTCTTT.

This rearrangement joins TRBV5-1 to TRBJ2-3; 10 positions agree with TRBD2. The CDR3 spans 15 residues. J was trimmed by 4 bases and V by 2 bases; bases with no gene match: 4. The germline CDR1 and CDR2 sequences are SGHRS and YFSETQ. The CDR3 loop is CASSFSLAGADTQYF. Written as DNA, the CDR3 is TGCGCCAGCAGCTTTAGTCTAGCGGGGGCAGATACGCAGTATTTT.

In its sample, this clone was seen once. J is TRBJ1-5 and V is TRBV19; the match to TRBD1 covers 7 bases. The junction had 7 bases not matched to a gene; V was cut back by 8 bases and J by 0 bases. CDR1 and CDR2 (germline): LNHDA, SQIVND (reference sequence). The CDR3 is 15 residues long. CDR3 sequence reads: CASETGIYSNQPQHF. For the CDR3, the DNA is TGTGCCAGTGAGACAGGGATTTATAGCAATCAGCCCCAGCATTTT.

CDR3 protein: CASSGQGAGNEKLFF. CDR3 bases: TGTGCCAGCAGCGGACAGGGGGCAGGTAATGAAAAACTGTTTTTT. The V call is TRBV9, the J call TRBJ1-4, with 10 positions matching TRBD1. The CDR3 contains 15 residues. The trim removed 3 bases at V and 4 bases at J, leaving 3 bases unmatched. Germline loops: CDR1 SGDLS, CDR2 YYNGEE.

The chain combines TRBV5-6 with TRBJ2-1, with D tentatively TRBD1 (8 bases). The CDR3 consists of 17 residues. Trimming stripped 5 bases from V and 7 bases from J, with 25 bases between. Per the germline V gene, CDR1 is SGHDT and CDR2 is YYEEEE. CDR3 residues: CASRKRTGRDGVNEQFF. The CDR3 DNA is TGTGCCAGCAGGAAGAGGACAGGGAGGGACGGGGTAAATGAGCAGTTCTTC.

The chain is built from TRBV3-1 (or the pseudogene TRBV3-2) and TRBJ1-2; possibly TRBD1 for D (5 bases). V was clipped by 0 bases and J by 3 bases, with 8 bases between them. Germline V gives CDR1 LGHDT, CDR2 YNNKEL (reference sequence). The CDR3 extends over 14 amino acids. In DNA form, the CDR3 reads TGTGCCAGCAGCCAAGATGTGACAGACTATGGCTACACCTTC. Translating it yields CASSQDVTDYGYTF.

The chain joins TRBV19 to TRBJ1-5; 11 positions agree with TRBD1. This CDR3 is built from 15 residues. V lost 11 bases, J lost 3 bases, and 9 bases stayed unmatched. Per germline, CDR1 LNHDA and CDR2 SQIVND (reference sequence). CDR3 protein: CAATRGQGDNQPQHF. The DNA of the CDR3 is TGTGCCGCCACCCGGGGACAGGGGGACAATCAGCCCCAGCATTTT.

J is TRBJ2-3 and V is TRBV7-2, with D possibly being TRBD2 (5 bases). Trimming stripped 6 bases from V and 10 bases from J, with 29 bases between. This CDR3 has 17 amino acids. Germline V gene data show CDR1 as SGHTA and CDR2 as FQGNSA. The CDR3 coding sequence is TGTGCCAGCAGTTCTCCAAGGACTTTTTCGCGTTCCAGGTCGCAGTATTTT. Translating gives CASSSPRTFSRSRSQYF.

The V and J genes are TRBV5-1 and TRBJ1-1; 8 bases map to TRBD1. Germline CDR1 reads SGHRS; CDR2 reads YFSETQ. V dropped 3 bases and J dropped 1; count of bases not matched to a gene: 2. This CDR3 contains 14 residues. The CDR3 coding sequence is TGCGCCAGCAGCTCGGGGACAGGGAACACTGAAGCTTTCTTT. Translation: CASSSGTGNTEAFF.

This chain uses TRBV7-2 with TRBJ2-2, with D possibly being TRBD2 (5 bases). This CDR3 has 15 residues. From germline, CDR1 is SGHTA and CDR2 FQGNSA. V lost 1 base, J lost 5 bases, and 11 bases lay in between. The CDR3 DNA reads TGTGCCAGCAGCTTAGATTCGGGAATGACCGGGGAGCTGTTTTTT. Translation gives CASSLDSGMTGELFF. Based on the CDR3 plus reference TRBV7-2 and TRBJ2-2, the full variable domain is GAGVSQSPSNKVTEKGKDVELRCDPISGHTALYWYRQSLGQGLEFLIYFQGNSAPDKSGLPSDRFSAERTGGSVSTLTIQRTQQEDSAVYLCASSLDSGMTGELFFGEGSRLTVL.

The CDR3 sequence: CASSESDFGYTF. CDR3 nucleotide sequence: TGTGCCAGCAGTGAATCGGACTTTGGCTACACCTTC. This chain links TRBV2 with TRBJ1-2, with D unclear. The CDR3 consists of 12 residues. V lost 2 bases to trimming and J lost 7 bases, with 8 bases between them. Germline V gene sequence: CDR1 SNHLY, CDR2 FYNNEI. The complete variable domain, with remaining parts taken from reference TRBV2 and TRBJ1-2, reads EPEVTQTPSHQVTQMGQEVILRCVPISNHLYFYWYRQILGQKVEFLVSFYNNEISEKSEIFDDQFSVERPDGSNFTLKIRSTKLEDSAMYFCASSESDFGYTFGSGTRLTVV.

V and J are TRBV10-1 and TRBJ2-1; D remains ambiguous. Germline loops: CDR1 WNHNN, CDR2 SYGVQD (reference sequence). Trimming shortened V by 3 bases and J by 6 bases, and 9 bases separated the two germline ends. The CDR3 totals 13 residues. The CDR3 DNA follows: TGCGCCAGCAGTGAACTCCCCCTCAATGAGCAGTTCTTC. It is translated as CASSELPLNEQFF.

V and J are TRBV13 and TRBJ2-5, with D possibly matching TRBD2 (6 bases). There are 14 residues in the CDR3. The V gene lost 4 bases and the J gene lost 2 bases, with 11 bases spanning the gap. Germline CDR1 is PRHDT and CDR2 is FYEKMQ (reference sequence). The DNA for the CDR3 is TGTGCCAGCAGCTCCCGCCGGGGGCAAGAGACCCAGTACTTC. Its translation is CASSSRRGQETQYF.

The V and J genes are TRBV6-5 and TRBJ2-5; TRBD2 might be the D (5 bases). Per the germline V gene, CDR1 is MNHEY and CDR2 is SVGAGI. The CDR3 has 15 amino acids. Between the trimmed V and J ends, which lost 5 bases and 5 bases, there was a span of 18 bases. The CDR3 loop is CASSTLAPINETQYF. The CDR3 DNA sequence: TGTGCCAGCAGTACATTAGCGCCGATAAACGAGACCCAGTACTTC.

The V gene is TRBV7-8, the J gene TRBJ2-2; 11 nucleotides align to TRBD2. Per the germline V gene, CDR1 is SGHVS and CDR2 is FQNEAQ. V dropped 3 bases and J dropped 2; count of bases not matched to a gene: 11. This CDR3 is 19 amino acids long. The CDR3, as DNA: TGTGCCAGCAGCTTCCAACGACTTGGGACTAGCGGAAACACCGGGGAGCTGTTTTTT. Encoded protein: CASSFQRLGTSGNTGELFF. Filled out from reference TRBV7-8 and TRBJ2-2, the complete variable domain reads GAGVSQSPRYKVAKRGQDVALRCDPISGHVSLFWYQQALGQGPEFLTYFQNEAQLDKSGLPSDRFFAERPEGSVSTLKIQRTQQEDSAVYLCASSFQRLGTSGNTGELFFGEGSRLTVL.

CDR3 DNA sequence: TGTGCCAGTAGTATGGGGGGAACTAATGAAAAACTGTTTTTT. It encodes CASSMGGTNEKLFF. The chain combines TRBV19 with TRBJ1-4; a weak D match, TRBD1 (5 bases). V gave up 3 bases and J gave up 1 base, with 6 bases separating them. Germline assignment: CDR1 LNHDA and CDR2 SQIVND (reference sequence). The CDR3 is 14 amino acids. The whole variable domain, filled in from reference TRBV19 and TRBJ1-4, reads DGGITQSPKYLFRKEGQNVTLSCEQNLNHDAMYWYRQDPGQGLRLIYYSQIVNDFQKGDIAEGYSVSREKKESFPLTVTSAQKNPTAFYLCASSMGGTNEKLFFGSGTQLSVL.

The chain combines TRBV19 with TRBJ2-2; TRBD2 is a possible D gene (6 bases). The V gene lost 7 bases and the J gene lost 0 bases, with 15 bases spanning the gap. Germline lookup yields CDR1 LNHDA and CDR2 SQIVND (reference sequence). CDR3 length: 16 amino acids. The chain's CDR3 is CASTLGAGTNTGELFF. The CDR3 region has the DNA TGTGCCAGTACCCTAGGGGCGGGGACGAACACCGGGGAGCTGTTTTTT.

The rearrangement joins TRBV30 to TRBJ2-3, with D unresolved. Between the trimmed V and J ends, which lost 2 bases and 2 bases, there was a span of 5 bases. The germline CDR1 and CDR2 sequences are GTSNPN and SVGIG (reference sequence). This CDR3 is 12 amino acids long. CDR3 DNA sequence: TGTGCCTGGAGTCCCCACACAGATACGCAGTATTTT. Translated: CAWSPHTDTQYF.

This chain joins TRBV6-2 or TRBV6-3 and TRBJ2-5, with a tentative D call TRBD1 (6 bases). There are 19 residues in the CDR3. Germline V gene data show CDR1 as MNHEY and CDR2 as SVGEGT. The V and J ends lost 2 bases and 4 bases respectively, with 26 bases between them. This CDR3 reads CASSYTLPSPGTRGETQYF. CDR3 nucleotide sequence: TGTGCCAGCAGTTACACCCTCCCCAGTCCGGGGACACGAGGAGAGACCCAGTACTTC.

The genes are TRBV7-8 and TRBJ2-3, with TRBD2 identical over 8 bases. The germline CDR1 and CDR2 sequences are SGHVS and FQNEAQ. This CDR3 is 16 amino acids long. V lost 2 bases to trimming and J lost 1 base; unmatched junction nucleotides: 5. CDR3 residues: CASSLPRAGGTDTQYF. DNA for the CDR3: TGTGCCAGCAGCTTACCTCGAGCGGGGGGCACAGATACGCAGTATTTT.

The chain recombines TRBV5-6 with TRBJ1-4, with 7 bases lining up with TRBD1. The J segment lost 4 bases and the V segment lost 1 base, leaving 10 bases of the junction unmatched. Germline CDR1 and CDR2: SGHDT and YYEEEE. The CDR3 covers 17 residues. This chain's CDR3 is CASSLFDRDLLNEKLFF. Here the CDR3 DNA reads TGTGCCAGCAGCTTGTTCGACAGGGACCTTCTTAATGAAAAACTGTTTTTT.

The CDR3 nucleotides are TGCAGCGTGGCAGACACGAACACCGGGGAGCTGTTTTTT. Amino acids: CSVADTNTGELFF. This chain joins TRBV29-1 and TRBJ2-2; no clear D. From germline, CDR1 is SQVTM and CDR2 ANQGSEA. V dropped 6 bases and J dropped 0 bases, with 8 bases sitting between them. The CDR3 is made up of 13 amino acids.

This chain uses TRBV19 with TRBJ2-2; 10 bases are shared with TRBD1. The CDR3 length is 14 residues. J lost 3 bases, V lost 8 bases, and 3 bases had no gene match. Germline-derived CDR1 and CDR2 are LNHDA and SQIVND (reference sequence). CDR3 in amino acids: CASGDRGDTGELFF. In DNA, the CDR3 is TGTGCCAGTGGGGACAGGGGAGACACCGGGGAGCTGTTTTTT.